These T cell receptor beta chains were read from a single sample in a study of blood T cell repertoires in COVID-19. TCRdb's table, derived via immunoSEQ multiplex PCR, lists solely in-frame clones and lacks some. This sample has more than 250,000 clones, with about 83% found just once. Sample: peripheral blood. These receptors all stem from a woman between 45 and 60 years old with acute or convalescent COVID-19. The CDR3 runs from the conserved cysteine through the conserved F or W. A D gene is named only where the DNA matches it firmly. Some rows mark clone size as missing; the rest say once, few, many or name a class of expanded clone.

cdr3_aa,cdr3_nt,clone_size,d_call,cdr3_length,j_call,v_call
CASTFGGFGYTF,TGTGCCAGCACCTTTGGGGGGTTTGGCTACACCTTC,NA,NA,12,TRBJ1-2,TRBV12-3/TRBV12-4
CASSKPEEGQGSEPQHF,TGTGCCAGCAGCAAACCCGAGGAGGGACAGGGAAGTGAGCCCCAGCATTTT,once,NA,17,TRBJ1-5,TRBV21-1
CASRDTDRSVGAEAFF,TGTGCCAGCAGGGACACCGACAGGAGTGTCGGTGCTGAAGCTTTCTTT,few,NA,16,TRBJ1-1,TRBV6-4
CASSLARGANTGELFF,TGTGCCAGCAGCTTGGCCAGGGGAGCGAACACCGGGGAGCTGTTTTTT,NA,NA,16,TRBJ2-2,TRBV5-4
CASSGGTARTDTQYF,TGCGCCAGCAGCGGCGGGACTGCCCGCACAGATACGCAGTATTTT,NA,NA,15,TRBJ2-3,TRBV5-1
CASSEWQGLSGNTIYF,TGCGCCAGCAGTGAATGGCAGGGTTTAAGTGGAAACACCATATATTTT,NA,NA,16,TRBJ1-3,TRBV10-2
CASSPHLSGNPSYEQYF,TGTGCCAGCAGTCCACATTTAAGCGGAAACCCCTCCTACGAGCAGTACTTC,NA,NA,17,TRBJ2-7,TRBV27
CASSYQGMENSPLHF,TGTGCCAGCAGTTACCAGGGTATGGAGAATTCACCCCTCCACTTT,NA,NA,15,TRBJ1-6,TRBV6-6
CATSDLGAGVEETQYF,TGTGCCACCAGTGATTTGGGAGCGGGAGTGGAAGAGACCCAGTACTTC,NA,TRBD2,16,TRBJ2-5,TRBV24-1
CATSISGSRSYNEQFF,TGTGCCACCAGTATTAGCGGGAGTAGGTCCTACAATGAGCAGTTCTTC,once,TRBD2,16,TRBJ2-1,TRBV24-1
CASSHGTSGRPDTQYF,TGCGCCAGCAGCCATGGGACTAGCGGGAGACCAGATACGCAGTATTTT,NA,TRBD2,16,TRBJ2-3,TRBV5-1
CASRLGLAGRDEQYF,TGCGCCAGCAGACTGGGACTAGCGGGAAGGGACGAGCAGTACTTC,NA,TRBD2,15,TRBJ2-7,TRBV5-1
CASSGSNYNEQFF,TGTGCCAGCTCGGGATCCAACTACAATGAGCAGTTCTTC,NA,NA,13,TRBJ2-1,TRBV9
CASSELRGSGTEAFF,TGTGCCAGCAGTGAATTGAGAGGATCTGGGACTGAAGCTTTCTTT,NA,NA,15,TRBJ1-1,TRBV2
CASSIGLGGAANEQFF,TGTGCCAGTAGTATAGGGTTAGGGGGAGCGGCTAATGAGCAGTTCTTC,NA,NA,16,TRBJ2-1,TRBV19
CATSGRSSTDTQYF,TGTGCCACCAGTGGGCGGAGTAGCACAGATACGCAGTATTTT,NA,NA,14,TRBJ2-3,TRBV24-1
CSALDRMATEAFF,TGCAGCGCCCTGGACAGGATGGCCACTGAAGCTTTCTTT,once,TRBD1,13,TRBJ1-1,TRBV29-1
CASSGTPGQADASGNTIYF,TGCGCCAGCAGTGGAACACCGGGACAGGCCGATGCATCTGGAAACACCATATATTTT,NA,TRBD1,19,TRBJ1-3,TRBV10-1
CASSLPLAGGIYEQYF,TGTGCCAGCAGCCTACCCCTAGCGGGAGGGATCTACGAGCAGTACTTC,NA,TRBD2,16,TRBJ2-7,TRBV28
CASSLGGHFNEKLFF,TGCGCCAGCAGCTTGGGGGGGCATTTTAATGAAAAACTGTTTTTT,NA,NA,15,TRBJ1-4,TRBV5-1
CASSDSRTGGETQYF,TGTGCCAGCAGTGACTCGAGGACAGGGGGAGAGACCCAGTACTTC,NA,TRBD1,15,TRBJ2-5,TRBV25-1
CATSDPDRGDEKLFF,TGTGCCACCAGTGACCCCGACAGGGGGGATGAAAAACTGTTTTTT,NA,TRBD1,15,TRBJ1-4,TRBV24-1
CASSFEGTIGNDGYTF,TGCGCCAGCAGCTTCGAGGGGACAATAGGTAATGATGGCTACACCTTC,once,NA,16,TRBJ1-2,TRBV5-1
CATSQDRGQETQYF,TGTGCCACCAGCCAGGACAGGGGGCAAGAGACCCAGTACTTC,few,TRBD1,14,TRBJ2-5,TRBV15
CASRLQQQGASGYTF,TGTGCCAGCAGACTACAACAACAGGGGGCGAGTGGCTACACCTTC,once,TRBD1,15,TRBJ1-2,TRBV27
CASRSGINEQYF,TGTGCCAGCAGGTCGGGAATCAACGAGCAGTACTTC,NA,NA,12,TRBJ2-7,TRBV6-5
CASSPFLDRETNTEAFF,TGTGCCAGCAGTCCCTTTCTGGACAGGGAGACGAACACTGAAGCTTTCTTT,NA,TRBD1,17,TRBJ1-1,TRBV28
CAIMTGPNTEAFF,TGTGCCATCATGACAGGGCCGAACACTGAAGCTTTCTTT,NA,TRBD1,13,TRBJ1-1,TRBV10-3
CASSPGRGMWAYEQYF,TGTGCCAGCAGCCCCGGTAGAGGAATGTGGGCCTACGAGCAGTACTTC,NA,NA,16,TRBJ2-7,TRBV9
CASSPPGSGQPQHF,TGTGCCAGCAGCCCACCGGGGAGCGGTCAGCCCCAGCATTTT,once,NA,14,TRBJ1-5,TRBV28
CASSQTGFGSEKLFF,TGTGCCAGCAGCCAGACAGGTTTCGGCTCTGAAAAACTGTTTTTT,NA,NA,15,TRBJ1-4,TRBV5-6
CASSGAGTGSIEQYF,TGTGCCAGCAGCGGCGCCGGGACAGGTTCGATCGAGCAGTACTTC,NA,TRBD1,15,TRBJ2-7,TRBV28
CATQGQANTGELFF,TGTGCCACCCAGGGACAGGCGAACACCGGGGAGCTGTTTTTT,NA,TRBD1,14,TRBJ2-2,TRBV10-3
CASSDRNSPLHF,TGTGCCAGCAGTGACAGGAATTCACCCCTCCACTTT,NA,NA,12,TRBJ1-6,TRBV28
CASSLARGEGTEAFF,TGCGCCAGCAGCTTGGCGAGGGGGGAGGGGACTGAAGCTTTCTTT,NA,NA,15,TRBJ1-1,TRBV5-1
CASSVVEGAANTEAFF,TGTGCCAGCAGCGTAGTGGAGGGGGCGGCGAACACTGAAGCTTTCTTT,NA,TRBD1,16,TRBJ1-1,TRBV9
CASSQEGQGEEKLFF,TGCGCCAGCAGCCAAGAAGGACAGGGAGAGGAAAAACTGTTTTTT,NA,TRBD1,15,TRBJ1-4,TRBV4-1
CASSDGLADLTQYF,TGTGCCAGTAGTGACGGACTAGCGGACTTGACCCAGTACTTC,NA,TRBD2,14,TRBJ2-5,TRBV19
CASSHPPDRGGTEAFF,TGTGCCAGCAGCCATCCCCCTGACAGGGGGGGAACTGAAGCTTTCTTT,NA,TRBD1,16,TRBJ1-1,TRBV5-6
CASSLVPGAGQEQYF,TGTGCCAGCAGCTTAGTTCCGGGAGCGGGTCAAGAGCAGTACTTC,NA,NA,15,TRBJ2-7,TRBV7-6
CASSLPGGGINYGYTF,TGCGCCAGCAGCCTCCCCGGGGGGGGGATTAACTATGGCTACACCTTC,NA,NA,16,TRBJ1-2,TRBV5-1
CASSLYLKGKPGDEQFF,TGTGCCAGCAGCTTATATCTTAAGGGTAAACCGGGGGATGAGCAGTTCTTC,NA,NA,17,TRBJ2-1,TRBV7-3
CASSLPSGADYGYTF,TGTGCCAGCAGTTTACCTTCGGGAGCTGATTATGGCTACACCTTC,NA,NA,15,TRBJ1-2,TRBV28
CASRRGGYGYTF,TGTGCCAGCAGGCGCGGGGGGTATGGCTACACCTTC,NA,NA,12,TRBJ1-2,TRBV6-5